A selection of T cell receptor beta chains follows, all from one sample in a study of response to subunit inactivated influenza vaccine. TCRdb reprocessed the RT-PCR reads via MiXCR and lists one record per CDR3 protein. The sample yields roughly 570,000 distinct CDR3 sequences, around 13% seen once. The sequenced sample was PBMCs from blood, obtained 11 to 12 days after vaccination. The receptors come from a man aged 45-65 years who received an inactivated influenza vaccine. Both conserved end residues are part of each CDR3. The D gene is left open where the match is weak. Size is omitted from some rows. Given values are once, few, many or a class for expanded clones.

J | V | size | D | CDR3 | DNA
TRBJ2-1 | TRBV4-2 | few | TRBD1 | CASSQIEGQVDNEQFF | TGTGCCAGCAGCCAAATAGAGGGACAGGTGGACAATGAGCAGTTCTTC
TRBJ1-1 | TRBV5-1 | few | TRBD1 | CASSSGQIRTEAFF | TGCGCCAGCAGCTCGGGACAGATTCGCACTGAAGCTTTCTTT
TRBJ1-1 | TRBV12-3/TRBV12-4 | few | - | CASSLGRTRGTEAFF | TGTGCCAGCAGTTTAGGGCGGACGAGGGGGACTGAAGCTTTCTTT
TRBJ2-7 | TRBV28 | many | - | CASRGPYEQYF | TGTGCCAGCAGGGGCCCCTACGAGCAGTACTTC
TRBJ2-3 | TRBV20-1 | - | TRBD2 | CSGSGGGRADTQYF | TGCAGTGGCAGTGGCGGGGGTCGCGCAGATACGCAGTATTTT
TRBJ2-7 | TRBV7-2 | - | TRBD1 | CASSPFPGQGNEQYF | TGTGCCAGCAGCCCGTTCCCGGGACAGGGCAACGAGCAGTACTTC
TRBJ1-1 | TRBV6-1 | - | - | CASRISTNTEAFF | TGTGCCAGCAGGATATCAACGAACACTGAAGCTTTCTTT
TRBJ2-2 | TRBV4-1 | - | TRBD2 | CASSRLHVLAGGSNTGELFF | TGCGCCAGCAGCCGGCTTCATGTCCTAGCGGGGGGGTCGAACACCGGGGAGCTGTTTTTT
TRBJ2-3 | TRBV4-3 | - | TRBD2 | CASGTRIRDTQYF | TGCGCCAGCGGGACTAGAATCAGGGATACGCAGTATTTT
TRBJ2-1 | TRBV5-6 | - | - | CASSREIYNEQFF | TGTGCCAGCAGTCGGGAGATATACAATGAGCAGTTCTTC
TRBJ2-1 | TRBV15 | - | - | CATSRDQGLGGYNEQFF | TGTGCCACCAGCAGAGATCAAGGGCTTGGGGGCTACAATGAGCAGTTCTTC
TRBJ1-2 | TRBV20-1 | few | - | CTSITDYGYTF | TGCACTTCTATCACAGACTATGGCTACACCTTC
TRBJ2-2 | TRBV15 | few | TRBD2 | CATSRDYGGRRGGELFF | TGTGCCACCAGCAGAGATTACGGCGGGAGACGGGGCGGGGAGCTGTTTTTT
TRBJ2-3 | TRBV5-1 | few | - | CASSRRDPRRDTQYF | TGCGCCAGCAGCCGCCGGGACCCGCGACGAGATACGCAGTATTTT
TRBJ2-1 | TRBV29-1 | - | TRBD2 | CSVEPLAEKTNEQFF | TGCAGCGTTGAACCACTAGCGGAAAAGACAAATGAGCAGTTCTTC
TRBJ2-1 | TRBV20-1 | few | - | CSASFPGTNEQFF | TGCAGTGCTAGTTTCCCGGGGACAAATGAGCAGTTCTTC
TRBJ2-5 | TRBV20-1 | - | TRBD1 | CSASRQGAETQYF | TGCAGTGCATCTCGACAGGGTGCGGAGACCCAGTACTTC
TRBJ2-2 | TRBV11-2 | few | - | CASSLVPGVPGELFF | TGTGCCAGCAGCTTAGTTCCAGGGGTCCCCGGGGAGCTGTTTTTT
TRBJ2-1 | TRBV15 | few | - | CATSRPILRVALLNEQFF | TGTGCCACCAGCAGGCCGATACTCAGGGTGGCTCTTCTAAATGAGCAGTTCTTC
TRBJ1-1 | TRBV7-8 | many | - | CASSLGTLYTEAFF | TGTGCCAGCAGCTTAGGGACACTCTACACTGAAGCTTTCTTT
TRBJ2-1 | TRBV20-1 | - | TRBD2 | CSAADSGSVYNEQFF | TGCAGTGCTGCTGATAGCGGGAGCGTCTACAATGAGCAGTTCTTC
TRBJ2-2 | TRBV19 | - | TRBD1 | CASNAGTGNTGELFF | TGTGCCAGTAACGCCGGGACAGGGAACACCGGGGAGCTGTTTTTT
TRBJ1-2 | TRBV29-1 | - | TRBD1 | CSVETGAYGYTF | TGCAGCGTTGAGACAGGGGCCTATGGCTACACCTTC
TRBJ2-2 | TRBV20-1 | few | TRBD1 | CSALRTGTLSTGELFF | TGCAGTGCACTTAGGACAGGCACGTTGAGCACCGGGGAGCTGTTTTTT
TRBJ2-7 | TRBV5-1 | - | - | CASSPETGHRYEQYF | TGCGCCAGCAGCCCAGAAACCGGACACCGCTACGAGCAGTACTTC
TRBJ2-2 | TRBV28 | few | - | CASSFGGTWAIGELFF | TGTGCCAGCAGTTTTGGAGGGACGTGGGCGATCGGGGAGCTGTTTTTT
TRBJ2-3 | TRBV7-9 | - | - | CASSPARLTDTQYF | TGTGCCAGCAGCCCCGCGCGGTTGACAGATACGCAGTATTTT
TRBJ2-2 | TRBV12-3/TRBV12-4 | few | - | CASSLRGWGTGELFF | TGTGCCAGCAGTTTGCGGGGCTGGGGCACCGGGGAGCTGTTTTTT
TRBJ1-6 | TRBV20-1 | few | - | CSARDGGYNSPLHF | TGCAGTGCTAGAGATGGAGGCTATAATTCACCCCTCCACTTT
TRBJ2-3 | TRBV7-2 | few | TRBD2 | CASSFLAGTDTQYF | TGTGCCAGCAGCTTCCTAGCGGGCACAGATACGCAGTATTTT
TRBJ2-7 | TRBV29-1 | - | - | CSVEQGGDEQYF | TGCAGCGTTGAACAGGGCGGAGACGAGCAGTACTTC
TRBJ2-3 | TRBV11-2 | once | - | CSSSRGKERQYF | TGTTCCAGCAGCAGAGGAAAAGAAAGGCAGTATTTT
TRBJ2-1 | TRBV27 | few | - | CARGGKAGVSSYNEQFF | TGTGCCAGAGGGGGGAAGGCGGGGGTAAGCTCCTACAATGAGCAGTTCTTC
TRBJ1-2 | TRBV23-1 | few | TRBD1 | CASSQSGQGTYGYTF | TGCGCCAGCAGTCAATCGGGACAGGGAACCTATGGCTACACCTTC
TRBJ2-7 | TRBV19 | few | - | CASSIVRGGEQYF | TGTGCCAGTAGTATAGTTCGGGGTGGCGAGCAGTACTTC
TRBJ2-7 | TRBV14 | - | - | CASSQGYGSYEQYF | TGTGCCAGCAGCCAGGGATACGGCTCCTACGAGCAGTACTTC
TRBJ1-1 | TRBV2 | few | - | CASTINRANTEAFF | TGTGCCAGCACCATTAACAGGGCGAACACTGAAGCTTTCTTT
TRBJ2-1 | TRBV5-1 | many | - | CASSLAQYNEQFF | TGCGCCAGCAGCTTGGCACAATACAATGAGCAGTTCTTC
TRBJ2-1 | TRBV6-2/TRBV6-3 | - | - | CASTPGIDEQFF | TGTGCCAGCACCCCCGGGATCGATGAGCAGTTCTTC
TRBJ2-1 | TRBV7-9 | many | TRBD2 | CASSTYGGGDYNEQFF | TGTGCCAGCAGCACCTATGGCGGGGGGGATTACAATGAGCAGTTCTTC
TRBJ2-1 | TRBV3-1 | many | - | CASSQRRGSYNEQFF | TGTGCCAGCAGCCAGCGCAGGGGCTCCTACAATGAGCAGTTCTTC
TRBJ2-7 | TRBV5-1 | many | TRBD1 | CASSQNTPGTGSYEQYF | TGCGCCAGCAGCCAAAACACTCCCGGGACAGGGTCCTACGAGCAGTACTTC
TRBJ2-7 | TRBV4-1 | few | TRBD1 | CASSRSTGASYEQYF | TGCGCCAGCAGCCGCTCGACAGGGGCCTCCTACGAGCAGTACTTC